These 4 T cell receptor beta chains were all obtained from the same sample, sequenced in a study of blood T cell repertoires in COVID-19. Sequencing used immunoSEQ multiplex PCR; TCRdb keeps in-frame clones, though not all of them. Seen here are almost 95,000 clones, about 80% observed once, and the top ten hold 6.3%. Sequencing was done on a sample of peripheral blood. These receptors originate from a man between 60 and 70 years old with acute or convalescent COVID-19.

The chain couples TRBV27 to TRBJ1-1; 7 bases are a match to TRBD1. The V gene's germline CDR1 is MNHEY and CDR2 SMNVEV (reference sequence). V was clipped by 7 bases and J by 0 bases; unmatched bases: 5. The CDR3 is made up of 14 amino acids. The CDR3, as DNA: TGTGCCAGCAAGACGACAGGGATGAACACTGAAGCTTTCTTT. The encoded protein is CASKTTGMNTEAFF.

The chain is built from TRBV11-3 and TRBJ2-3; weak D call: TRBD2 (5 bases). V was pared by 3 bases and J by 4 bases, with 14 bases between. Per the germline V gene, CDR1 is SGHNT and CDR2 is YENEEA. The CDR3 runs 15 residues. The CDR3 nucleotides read TGTGCCAGCAGCTTGGACGGGGTCACTGCAGATACGCAGTATTTT. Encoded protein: CASSLDGVTADTQYF.

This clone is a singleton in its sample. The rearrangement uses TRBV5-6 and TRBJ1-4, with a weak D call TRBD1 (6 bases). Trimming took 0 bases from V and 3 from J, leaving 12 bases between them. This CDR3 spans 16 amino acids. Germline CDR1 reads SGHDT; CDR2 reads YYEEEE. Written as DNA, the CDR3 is TGTGCCAGCAGCTTGGGTACAGGGCCAGCTAATGAAAAACTGTTTTTT. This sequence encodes CASSLGTGPANEKLFF.

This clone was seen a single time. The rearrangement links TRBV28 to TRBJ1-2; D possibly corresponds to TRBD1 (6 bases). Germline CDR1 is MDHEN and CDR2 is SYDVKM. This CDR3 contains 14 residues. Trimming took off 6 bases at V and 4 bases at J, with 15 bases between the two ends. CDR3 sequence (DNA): TGTGCCAGCAGCCTGACAGGAAACGCCTATGGCTACACCTTC. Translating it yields CASSLTGNAYGYTF.